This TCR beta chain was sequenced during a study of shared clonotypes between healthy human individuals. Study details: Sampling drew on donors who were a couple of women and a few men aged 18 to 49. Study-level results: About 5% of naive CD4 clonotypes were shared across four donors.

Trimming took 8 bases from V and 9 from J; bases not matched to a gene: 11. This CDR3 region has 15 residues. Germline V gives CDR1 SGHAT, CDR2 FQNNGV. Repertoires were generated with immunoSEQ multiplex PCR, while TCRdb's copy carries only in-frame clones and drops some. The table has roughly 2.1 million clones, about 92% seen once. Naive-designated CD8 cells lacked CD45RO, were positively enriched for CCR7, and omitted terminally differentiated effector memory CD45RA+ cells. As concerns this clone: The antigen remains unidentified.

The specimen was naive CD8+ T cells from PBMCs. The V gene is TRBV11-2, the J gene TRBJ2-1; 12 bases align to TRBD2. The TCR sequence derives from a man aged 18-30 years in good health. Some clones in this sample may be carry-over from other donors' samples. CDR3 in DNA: TGTGCCAGCCAGGGACAGACTAGCGGGAGTACTGAGCAGTTCTTC. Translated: CASQGQTSGSTEQFF.